Presented here are 2 T cell receptor beta chains from one specimen sequenced in a study of human T cells and chemical hapten exposure. TCRdb recomputed calls from the RACE reads with MiXCR, one row per CDR3 protein. The table lists tens of thousands of distinct CDR3 sequences, approximately 9.9% of them singletons. Specified time point: patch test 2, 6 weeks after DPC sensitization. The treatment is: therapeutic diphenylcyclopropenone sensitization with weekly scalp DPC. The material was whole blood, obtained in connection with sensitization to the hapten diphenylcyclopropenone (DPC). The receptor source for this set is a man between 40 and 49 years old with alopecia areata. Some clones in this sample may be carry-over from other donors' samples.

The CDR3 is CASSIETPGPPNEQFF. DNA for the CDR3: TGTGCCAGTAGTATAGAAACTCCGGGACCACCCAATGAGCAGTTCTTC. The chain employs TRBV19 and TRBJ2-1; D tentatively reads TRBD1 or TRBD2 (5 bases each). The V gene's germline CDR1 is LNHDA and CDR2 SQIVND (reference sequence). Trimming took off 0 bases at V and 6 bases at J, with 15 bases between the two ends. This CDR3 has 16 residues.

This clonotype came up many times. The V and J genes are TRBV6-2 or TRBV6-3 and TRBJ2-6; unclear D gene. Trimming shortened V by 1 base and J by 1 base, and 8 bases separated the two germline ends. CDR3 length equals 16 residues. Germline CDR1 MNHEY, CDR2 SVGEGT. The DNA for the CDR3 is TGTGCCAGCAGTTACTGGAGAGAATCTGGGGCCAACGTCCTGACTTTC. Protein product: CASSYWRESGANVLTF.